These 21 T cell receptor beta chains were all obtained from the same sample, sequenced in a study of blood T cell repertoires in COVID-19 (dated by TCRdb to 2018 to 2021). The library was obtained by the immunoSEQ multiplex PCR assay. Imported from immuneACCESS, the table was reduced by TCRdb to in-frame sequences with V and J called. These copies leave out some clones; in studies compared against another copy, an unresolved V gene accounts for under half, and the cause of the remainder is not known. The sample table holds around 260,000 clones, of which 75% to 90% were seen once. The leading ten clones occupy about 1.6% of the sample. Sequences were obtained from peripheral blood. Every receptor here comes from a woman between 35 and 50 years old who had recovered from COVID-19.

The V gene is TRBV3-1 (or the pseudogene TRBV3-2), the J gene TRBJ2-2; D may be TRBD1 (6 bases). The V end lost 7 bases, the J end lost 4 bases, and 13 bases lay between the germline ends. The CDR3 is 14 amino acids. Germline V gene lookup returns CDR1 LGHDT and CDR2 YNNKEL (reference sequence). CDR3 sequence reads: CASNYRAGTGELFF. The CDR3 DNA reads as TGTGCCAGCAACTACAGGGCAGGCACCGGGGAGCTGTTTTTT.

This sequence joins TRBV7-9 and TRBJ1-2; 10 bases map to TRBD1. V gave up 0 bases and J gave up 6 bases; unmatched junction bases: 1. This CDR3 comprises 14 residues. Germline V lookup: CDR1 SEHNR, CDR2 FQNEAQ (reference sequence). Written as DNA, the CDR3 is TGTGCCAGCAGCTTAGCTGGGACAGGGGATGGCTACACCTTC. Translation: CASSLAGTGDGYTF.

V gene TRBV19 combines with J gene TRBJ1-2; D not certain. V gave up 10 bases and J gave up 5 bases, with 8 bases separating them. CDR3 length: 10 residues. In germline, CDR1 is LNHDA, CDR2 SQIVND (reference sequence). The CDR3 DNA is TGTGCCACTTACCGGTATGGCTACACCTTC. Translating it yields CATYRYGYTF.

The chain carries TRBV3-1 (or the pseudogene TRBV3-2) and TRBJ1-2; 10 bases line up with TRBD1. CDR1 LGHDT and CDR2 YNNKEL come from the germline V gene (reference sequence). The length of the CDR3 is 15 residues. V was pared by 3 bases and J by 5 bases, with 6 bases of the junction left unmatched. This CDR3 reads CASSHRDRGGYGYTF. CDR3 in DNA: TGTGCCAGCAGCCACCGGGACAGGGGAGGTTATGGCTACACCTTC.

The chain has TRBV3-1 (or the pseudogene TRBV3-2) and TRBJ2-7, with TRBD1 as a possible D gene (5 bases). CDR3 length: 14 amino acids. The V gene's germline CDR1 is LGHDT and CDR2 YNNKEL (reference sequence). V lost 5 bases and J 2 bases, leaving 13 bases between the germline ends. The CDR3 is CASSSTTATYEQYF. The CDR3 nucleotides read TGTGCCAGCAGCTCAACGACAGCTACCTACGAGCAGTACTTC.

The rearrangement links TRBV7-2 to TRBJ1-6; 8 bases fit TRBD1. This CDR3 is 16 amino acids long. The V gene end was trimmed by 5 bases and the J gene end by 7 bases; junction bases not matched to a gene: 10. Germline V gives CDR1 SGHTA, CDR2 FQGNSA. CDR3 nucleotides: TGTGCCAGCAGCAGAGGGACAGGTTACCGGAATTCACCCCTCCACTTT. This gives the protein CASSRGTGYRNSPLHF.

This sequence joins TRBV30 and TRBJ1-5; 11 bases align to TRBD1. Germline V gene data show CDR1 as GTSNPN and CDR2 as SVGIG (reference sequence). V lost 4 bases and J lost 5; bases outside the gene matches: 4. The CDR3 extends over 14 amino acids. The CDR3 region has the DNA TGTGCCTGGAACCGGGACAGGGGGGATCAGCCCCAGCATTTT. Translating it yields CAWNRDRGDQPQHF.

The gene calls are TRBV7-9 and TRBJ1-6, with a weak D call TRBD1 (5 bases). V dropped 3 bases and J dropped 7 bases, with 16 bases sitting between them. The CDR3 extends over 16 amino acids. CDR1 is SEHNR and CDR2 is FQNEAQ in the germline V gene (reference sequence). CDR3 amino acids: CASSFIGQGWNSPLHF. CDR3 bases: TGTGCCAGCAGCTTCATTGGGCAGGGATGGAATTCACCCCTCCACTTT.

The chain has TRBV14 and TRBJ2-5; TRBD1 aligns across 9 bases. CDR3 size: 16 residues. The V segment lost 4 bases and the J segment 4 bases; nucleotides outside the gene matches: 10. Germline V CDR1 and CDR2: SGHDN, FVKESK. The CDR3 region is CASSPSTGGIGETQYF. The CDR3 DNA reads TGTGCCAGCAGCCCTTCGACAGGGGGAATTGGAGAGACCCAGTACTTC.

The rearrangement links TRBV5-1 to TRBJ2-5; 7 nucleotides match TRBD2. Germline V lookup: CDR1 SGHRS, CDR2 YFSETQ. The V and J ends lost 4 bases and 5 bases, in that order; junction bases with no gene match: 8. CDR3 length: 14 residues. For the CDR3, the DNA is TGCGCCAGCAGCCCGGGAGGTAGCGGGGAGACCCAGTACTTC. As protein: CASSPGGSGETQYF.

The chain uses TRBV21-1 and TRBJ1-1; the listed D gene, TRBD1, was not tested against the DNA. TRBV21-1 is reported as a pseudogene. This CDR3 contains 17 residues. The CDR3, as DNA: TGTGCCAGCAGCAAATGGCGAATGGACAGCCCGAACACTGAAGCTTTCTTT. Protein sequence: CASSKWRMDSPNTEAFF.

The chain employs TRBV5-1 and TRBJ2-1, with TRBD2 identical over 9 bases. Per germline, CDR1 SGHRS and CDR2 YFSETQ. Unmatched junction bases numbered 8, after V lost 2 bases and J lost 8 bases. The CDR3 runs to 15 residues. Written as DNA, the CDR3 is TGCGCCAGCAGCTTCAGCGGGGGGCCGTACGATGAGCAGTTCTTC. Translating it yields CASSFSGGPYDEQFF.

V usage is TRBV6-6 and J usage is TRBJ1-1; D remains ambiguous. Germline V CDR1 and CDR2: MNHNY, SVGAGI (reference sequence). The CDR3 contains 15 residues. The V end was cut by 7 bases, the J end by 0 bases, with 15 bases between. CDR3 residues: CASIQRGEMNTEAFF. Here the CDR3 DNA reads TGTGCCAGCATCCAGAGAGGAGAGATGAACACTGAAGCTTTCTTT.

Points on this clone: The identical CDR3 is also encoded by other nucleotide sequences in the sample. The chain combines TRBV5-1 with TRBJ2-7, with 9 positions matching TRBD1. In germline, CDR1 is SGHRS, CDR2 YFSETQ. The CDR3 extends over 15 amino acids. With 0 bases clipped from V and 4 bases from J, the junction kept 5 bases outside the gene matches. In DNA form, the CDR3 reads TGCGCCAGCAGCTTGGATGGGACAGGGAAATACGAGCAGTACTTC. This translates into CASSLDGTGKYEQYF.

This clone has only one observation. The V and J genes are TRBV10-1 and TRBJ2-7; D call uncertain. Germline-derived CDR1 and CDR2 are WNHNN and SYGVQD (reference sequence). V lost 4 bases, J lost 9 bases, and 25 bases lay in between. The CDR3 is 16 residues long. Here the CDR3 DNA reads TGCGCCAGCAGTGGCATTGTGGGCTCCGGAAGGTTTGGGCAGTACTTC. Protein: CASSGIVGSGRFGQYF.

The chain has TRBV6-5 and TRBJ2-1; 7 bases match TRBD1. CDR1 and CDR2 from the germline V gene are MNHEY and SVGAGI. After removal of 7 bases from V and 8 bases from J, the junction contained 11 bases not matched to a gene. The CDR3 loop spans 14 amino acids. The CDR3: CASKITGDHDEQFF. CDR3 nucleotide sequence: TGTGCCAGCAAGATCACAGGGGACCACGATGAGCAGTTCTTC.

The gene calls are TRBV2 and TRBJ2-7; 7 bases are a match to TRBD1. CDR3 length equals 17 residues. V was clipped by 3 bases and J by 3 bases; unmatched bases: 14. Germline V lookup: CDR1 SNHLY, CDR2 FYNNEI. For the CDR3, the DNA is TGTGCCAGCAGTGATGGGACAGCTATAATTAGGGACTACGAGCAGTACTTC. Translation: CASSDGTAIIRDYEQYF.

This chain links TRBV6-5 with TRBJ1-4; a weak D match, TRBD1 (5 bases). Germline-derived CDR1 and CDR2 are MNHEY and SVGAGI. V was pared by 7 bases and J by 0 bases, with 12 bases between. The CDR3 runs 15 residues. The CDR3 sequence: CASTRQGTTNEKLFF. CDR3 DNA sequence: TGTGCCAGCACCAGGCAGGGCACAACTAATGAAAAACTGTTTTTT.

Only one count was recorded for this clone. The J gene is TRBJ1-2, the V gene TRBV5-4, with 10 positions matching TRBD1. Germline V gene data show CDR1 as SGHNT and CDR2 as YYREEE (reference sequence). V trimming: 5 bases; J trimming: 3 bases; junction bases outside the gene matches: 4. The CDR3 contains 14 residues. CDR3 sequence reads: CASRTGGGDYGYTF. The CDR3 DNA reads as TGTGCCAGCAGGACAGGGGGCGGAGACTATGGCTACACCTTC.

The CDR3: CASSYSRWGPEAFF. CDR3 DNA sequence: TGTGCCAGCAGTTACTCGAGGTGGGGGCCTGAAGCTTTCTTT. This rearrangement joins TRBV6-5 to TRBJ1-1; TRBD1 is a possible D gene (6 bases). Trimming shortened V by 0 bases and J by 6 bases, and 11 bases separated the two germline ends. This CDR3 has 14 amino acids. The germline gives CDR1 MNHEY, CDR2 SVGAGI.

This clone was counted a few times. The CDR3 nucleotides read TGTGCCAGCAGTCGTGGTCGGGTGGTCCCTGAAGCTTTCTTT. Its translation: CASSRGRVVPEAFF. The V gene is TRBV6-5, the J gene TRBJ1-1; the D is unclear. V lost 5 bases and J 6 bases, leaving 16 bases between the germline ends. The CDR3 length is 14 residues. Germline values: CDR1 MNHEY, CDR2 SVGAGI.